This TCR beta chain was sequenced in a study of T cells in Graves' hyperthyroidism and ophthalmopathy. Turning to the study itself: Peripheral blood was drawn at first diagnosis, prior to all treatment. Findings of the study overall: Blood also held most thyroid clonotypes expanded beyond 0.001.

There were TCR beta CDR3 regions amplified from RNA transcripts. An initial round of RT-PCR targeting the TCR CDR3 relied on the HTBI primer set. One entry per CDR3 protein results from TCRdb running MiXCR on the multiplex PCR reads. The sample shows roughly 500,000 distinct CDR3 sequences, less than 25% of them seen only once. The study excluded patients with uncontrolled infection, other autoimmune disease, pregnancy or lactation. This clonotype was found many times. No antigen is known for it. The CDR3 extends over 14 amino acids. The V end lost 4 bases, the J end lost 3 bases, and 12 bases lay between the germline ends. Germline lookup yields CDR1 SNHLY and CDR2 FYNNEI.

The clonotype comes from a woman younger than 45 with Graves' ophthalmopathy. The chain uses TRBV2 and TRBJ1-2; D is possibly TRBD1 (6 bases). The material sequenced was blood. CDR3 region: CASSVHHRDYGYTF. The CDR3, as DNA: TGTGCCAGCAGTGTCCATCACAGGGACTATGGCTACACCTTC.